What follows are 13 T cell receptor beta chains derived from one specimen sequenced in a study of blood T cell repertoires in COVID-19. Here immunoSEQ multiplex PCR was the method, and the copy in TCRdb shows in-frame clones only, minus some. The table lists 200,000 to 300,000 clones, approximately 83% of them singletons. The sequencing sample was made of PBMCs or T cells enriched from blood (not recorded which). Every receptor here comes from a middle-aged woman with acute COVID-19.

This clone was counted a single time. This sequence joins TRBV5-4 and TRBJ1-4; 8 bases line up with TRBD1. Germline CDR1 and CDR2: SGHNT and YYREEE (reference sequence). This CDR3 region has 16 residues. V trimming: 3 bases; J trimming: 5 bases; junction bases outside the gene matches: 9. The CDR3 is CASSYGQGGTNEKLFF. For the CDR3, the DNA is TGTGCCAGCAGCTACGGACAGGGCGGAACAAATGAAAAACTGTTTTTT.

The V gene is TRBV5-8, the J gene TRBJ2-1, with 11 bases aligning to TRBD2. The CDR3 has 15 amino acids. From germline, CDR1 is SGHTS and CDR2 YDEGEE. J lost 6 bases, V lost 4 bases, and 6 bases had no gene match. As DNA, the CDR3 is TGTGCCAGCAGCGTAGGACTAGCGGGTCTCAATGAGCAGTTCTTC. Its translation is CASSVGLAGLNEQFF.

The chain recombines TRBV15 with TRBJ1-1, with 10 bases aligning to TRBD1. With 1 base clipped from V and 5 bases from J, the junction kept 4 bases outside the gene matches. This CDR3 region has 15 residues. The germline V gene encodes CDR1 LNHNV and CDR2 YYDKDF (reference sequence). The CDR3 spells CATSRVRDRGTEAFF. CDR3 sequence (DNA): TGTGCCACCAGCAGAGTCCGGGACAGGGGAACTGAAGCTTTCTTT.

The genes are TRBV30 and TRBJ1-1, with 10 bases that match TRBD1. V shed 3 bases, J shed 11 bases, and the junction held 12 bases outside the gene matches. CDR1 and CDR2 from the germline V gene are GTSNPN and SVGIG (reference sequence). This CDR3 has 14 amino acids. The CDR3 sequence: CAWSTGGQGMSAFF. DNA of the CDR3: TGTGCCTGGAGCACAGGGGGACAGGGGATGAGTGCTTTCTTT.

V usage is TRBV3-1 (or the pseudogene TRBV3-2) and J usage is TRBJ2-1; perhaps TRBD1 as D (5 bases). CDR1 and CDR2 from the germline V gene are LGHDT and YNNKEL (reference sequence). V was shortened by 4 bases and J by 0 bases, with 13 bases between the two germline ends. The CDR3 length is 16 residues. This CDR3 is CASSPPTGGSYNEQFF. Here the CDR3 DNA reads TGTGCCAGCAGCCCCCCCACAGGCGGCTCCTACAATGAGCAGTTCTTC.

The chain employs TRBV7-9 and TRBJ1-2; D remains ambiguous. The germline V gene encodes CDR1 SEHNR and CDR2 FQNEAQ (reference sequence). With 5 bases removed from V and 8 bases from J, the gap between germline ends came to 15 bases. CDR3 size: 13 residues. For the CDR3, the DNA is TGTGCCAGCAGCCCGGAGTCGGCGTGGGGCTACACCTTC. The encoded protein is CASSPESAWGYTF.

The gene calls are TRBV27 and TRBJ1-2; TRBD1 matches at 7 bases. The CDR3 loop spans 13 amino acids. CDR1 is MNHEY and CDR2 is SMNVEV in the germline V gene (reference sequence). The trim removed 8 bases at V and 2 bases at J, leaving 5 bases unmatched. The CDR3 DNA reads as TGTGCCAGCCGGGACAGCAAAAACTATGGCTACACCTTC. As protein: CASRDSKNYGYTF.

The chain has TRBV5-1 and TRBJ2-2, with TRBD1 as a possible D gene (6 bases). The germline V and J ends were trimmed by 4 bases and 4 bases, with 8 bases remaining between them. The CDR3 is made up of 13 amino acids. Germline CDR1 reads SGHRS; CDR2 reads YFSETQ. The DNA of the CDR3 is TGCGCCAGCAGCCCGGACAGCACCGGGGAGCTGTTTTTT. Its protein is CASSPDSTGELFF.

This chain links TRBV7-3 with TRBJ1-1; no firm D call. The CDR3 runs to 13 residues. CDR1 SGHTA and CDR2 FQGTGA come from the germline V gene. V was shortened by 6 bases and J by 0 bases, with 8 bases between the two germline ends. Here the CDR3 reads CASSVSLNTEAFF. The DNA for the CDR3 is TGTGCCAGCAGTGTGTCATTGAACACTGAAGCTTTCTTT.

The CDR3 is CASMGGSSYNEQFF. The DNA for the CDR3 is TGTGCCAGCATGGGCGGGAGCTCCTACAATGAGCAGTTCTTC. The gene calls are TRBV6-6 and TRBJ2-1, with 7 bases identical to TRBD2. CDR1 is MNHNY, CDR2 SVGAGI, per germline (reference sequence). This CDR3 has 14 amino acids. After removal of 7 bases from V and 0 bases from J, the junction contained 3 bases not matched to a gene.

This clone was seen a single time. The chain joins TRBV6-1 to TRBJ2-2; a possible D gene is TRBD2 (6 bases). V was pared by 3 bases and J by 4 bases, with 9 bases between. Per germline, CDR1 MNHNS and CDR2 SASEGT. The CDR3 is made up of 14 amino acids. CDR3 bases: TGTGCCAGCAGTGACGGGGGTGGCACCGGGGAGCTGTTTTTT. It encodes CASSDGGGTGELFF.

The chain carries TRBV19 and TRBJ2-2; D is unclear. Germline loops: CDR1 LNHDA, CDR2 SQIVND (reference sequence). The CDR3 totals 13 residues. V was shortened by 6 bases and J by 6 bases, with 11 bases between the two germline ends. CDR3 amino acids: CASRYPGSGELFF. CDR3 DNA sequence: TGTGCCAGTAGGTACCCCGGGTCCGGGGAGCTGTTTTTT. The full variable domain, with the rest looked up from reference TRBV19 and TRBJ2-2, is DGGITQSPKYLFRKEGQNVTLSCEQNLNHDAMYWYRQDPGQGLRLIYYSQIVNDFQKGDIAEGYSVSREKKESFPLTVTSAQKNPTAFYLCASRYPGSGELFFGEGSRLTVL.

V is TRBV5-4 and J is TRBJ1-4, with D unclear. CDR1 is SGHNT and CDR2 is YYREEE in the germline V gene (reference sequence). V was trimmed by 2 bases and J by 8 bases, leaving 7 bases between them. This CDR3 is built from 12 residues. CDR3 bases: TGTGCCAGCAGCTTCTTCCGGGAAAAACTGTTTTTT. Residues: CASSFFREKLFF.